The 15 T cell receptor beta chains given below trace back to one sample, sequenced in a study of OX40 agonist ivuxolimab in advanced cancers. The method was immunoSEQ multiplex PCR; TCRdb's version includes in-frame clones alone and lacks a portion of them. This repertoire shows tens of thousands of clones, about 83% found once; its top ten account for 0.5% to 0.7%. Sequenced material: CD4+ or CD8+ T cells sorted from blood, taken in a trial of the OX40 agonist ivuxolimab. The receptors come from an adult with an advanced solid tumor such as melanoma, head and neck, liver or kidney cancer.

J is TRBJ1-4 and V is TRBV15; D gene uncertain. Germline-derived CDR1 and CDR2 are LNHNV and YYDKDF (reference sequence). The CDR3 has 14 amino acids. Trimming left V 0 bases short and J 8 bases short, with 10 bases between. CDR3 coding DNA: TGTGCCACCAGCAGAGATCGGTTCGCGGAAAAACTGTTTTTT. It codes for CATSRDRFAEKLFF.

The rearrangement links TRBV10-3 to TRBJ1-2; no reliable D call. CDR1 is ENHRY and CDR2 is SYGVKD in the germline V gene. Between the trimmed V and J ends, which lost 3 bases and 4 bases, there was a span of 6 bases. This CDR3 has 12 amino acids. DNA of the CDR3: TGTGCCATCAGTGAAACGGGCTATGGCTACACCTTC. This sequence encodes CAISETGYGYTF.

The chain couples TRBV5-1 to TRBJ2-5; D unclear. The CDR3 spans 11 residues. Trimming left V 2 bases short and J 4 bases short, with 3 bases between. The germline V gene has CDR1 SGHRS and CDR2 YFSETQ. The CDR3: CASSFLETQYF. Here the CDR3 DNA reads TGCGCCAGCAGCTTTCTAGAGACCCAGTACTTC.

The rearrangement links TRBV7-2 to TRBJ1-6, with a possible D match to TRBD1 (5 bases). CDR3 length: 16 amino acids. Trimming left V 2 bases short and J 6 bases short, with 14 bases between. Germline assignment: CDR1 SGHTA and CDR2 FQGNSA. The CDR3: CASSLIGTAVNSPLHF. As DNA, the CDR3 is TGTGCCAGCAGCTTAATCGGGACTGCAGTTAATTCACCCCTCCACTTT.

V is TRBV18 and J is TRBJ2-1; D is unclear. Germline loops: CDR1 KGHSH, CDR2 LQKENI. The CDR3 contains 15 residues. The V end was cut by 3 bases, the J end by 2 bases, with 11 bases between. As DNA, the CDR3 is TGTGCCAGCTCACCGAATGATCGGACCTACAATGAGCAGTTCTTC. It codes for CASSPNDRTYNEQFF.

This clone was seen once. The chain combines TRBV7-9 with TRBJ1-5; tentative D call: TRBD1 (5 bases). Looked up from germline, CDR1 is SEHNR and CDR2 is FQNEAQ (reference sequence). The V end was cut by 1 base, the J end by 5 bases, with 12 bases between. CDR3 length: 15 residues. The CDR3 protein is CASSLGGQGHQPQHF. Here the CDR3 DNA reads TGTGCCAGCAGCTTAGGCGGGCAGGGTCATCAGCCCCAGCATTTT.

This chain connects TRBV18 to TRBJ1-2; D is unclear. Trimming removed 3 bases at V and 1 base at J, with 12 bases between. The CDR3 is 15 amino acids. CDR1 KGHSH and CDR2 LQKENI come from the germline V gene. In DNA form, the CDR3 reads TGTGCCAGCTCACCCATGGACGGAATTAACTATGGCTACACCTTC. It yields the protein CASSPMDGINYGYTF.

Concerning this clone itself: One end of the junction does not line up with germline, which may come from a read error. The chain employs TRBV5-4 and TRBJ1-6; a possible D gene is TRBD1 (5 bases). Germline V gives CDR1 SGHNT, CDR2 YYREEE (reference sequence). CDR3 length: 16 amino acids. The CDR3 sequence is CASSQDKGARNSPLHF. In DNA form, the CDR3 reads TGCGCCAGCAGCCAAGATAAAGGGGCACGGAATTCACCCCTCCACTTT.

The chain has TRBV19 and TRBJ2-3; D unclear. V lost 0 bases, J lost 2 bases, and 12 bases lay in between. The V gene's germline CDR1 is LNHDA and CDR2 SQIVND (reference sequence). The CDR3 consists of 16 residues. This CDR3 reads CASSIDPFPHTDTQYF. CDR3 sequence (DNA): TGTGCCAGTAGTATAGACCCTTTCCCCCACACAGATACGCAGTATTTT.

The chain has TRBV5-1 and TRBJ1-1; TRBD1 aligns across 10 bases. CDR3 length: 15 amino acids. With 1 base clipped from V and 1 base from J, the junction kept 1 base outside the gene matches. Germline assignment: CDR1 SGHRS and CDR2 YFSETQ. CDR3 region: CASSLWTGGNTEAFF. CDR3 coding DNA: TGCGCCAGCAGCTTGTGGACAGGGGGGAACACTGAAGCTTTCTTT.

V and J are TRBV7-9 and TRBJ2-3, with TRBD1 identical over 9 bases. V gave up 5 bases and J gave up 4 bases; unmatched junction bases: 13. The CDR3 is 17 amino acids. Germline CDR1 reads SEHNR; CDR2 reads FQNEAQ (reference sequence). The CDR3 sequence is CASSPSRGDRVADTQYF. CDR3 coding DNA: TGTGCCAGCAGCCCTTCCCGCGGGGACAGGGTGGCAGATACGCAGTATTTT.

The chain is built from TRBV15 and TRBJ2-5; 7 positions agree with TRBD2. Germline assignment: CDR1 LNHNV and CDR2 YYDKDF (reference sequence). The CDR3 consists of 14 residues. The V and J ends lost 3 bases and 3 bases, in that order; junction bases with no gene match: 4. The CDR3 nucleotides read TGTGCCACCAGCAGGGGGGGGGTTAAAGAGACCCAGTACTTC. Its protein is CATSRGGVKETQYF.

The V and J genes are TRBV27 and TRBJ1-4; 9 nucleotides agree with TRBD1. This CDR3 has 15 residues. The germline CDR1 and CDR2 sequences are MNHEY and SMNVEV (reference sequence). V shed 6 bases and J 8 bases; nucleotides not matched to a gene: 10. The CDR3 bases are TGTGCCAGCAGCCCCCGGGACAGGGTTTGGGAAAAACTGTTTTTT. It yields the protein CASSPRDRVWEKLFF.

The chain links TRBV6-5 to TRBJ1-5; no reliable D call. Germline CDR1 and CDR2: MNHEY and SVGAGI. Trimming took 6 bases from V and 2 from J, leaving 14 bases between them. The CDR3 contains 15 residues. CDR3 loop: CASSRSLSGNQPQHF. CDR3 bases: TGTGCCAGCAGCCGATCCCTTTCAGGCAATCAGCCCCAGCATTTT.

Here the CDR3 reads CASRQGTNTQYF. DNA for the CDR3: TGTGCCAGCAGACAGGGAACCAATACGCAGTATTTT. The chain has TRBV2 and TRBJ2-3, with a weak D call TRBD1 (6 bases). This CDR3 spans 12 amino acids. Deletions cut 6 bases from V and 7 bases from J, with 11 bases between. In germline, CDR1 is SNHLY, CDR2 FYNNEI.